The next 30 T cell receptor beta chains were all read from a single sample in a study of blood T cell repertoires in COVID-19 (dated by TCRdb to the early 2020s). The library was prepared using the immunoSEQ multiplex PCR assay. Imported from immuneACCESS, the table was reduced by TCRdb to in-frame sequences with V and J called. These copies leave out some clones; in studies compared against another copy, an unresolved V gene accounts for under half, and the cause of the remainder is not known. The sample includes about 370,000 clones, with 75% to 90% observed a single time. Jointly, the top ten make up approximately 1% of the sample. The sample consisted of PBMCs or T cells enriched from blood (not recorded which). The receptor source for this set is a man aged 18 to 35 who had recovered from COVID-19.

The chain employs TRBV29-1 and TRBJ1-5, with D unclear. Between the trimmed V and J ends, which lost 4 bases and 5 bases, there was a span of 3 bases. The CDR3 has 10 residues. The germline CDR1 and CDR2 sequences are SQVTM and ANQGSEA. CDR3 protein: CSVGHQPQHF. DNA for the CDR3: TGCAGCGTTGGGCATCAGCCCCAGCATTTT.

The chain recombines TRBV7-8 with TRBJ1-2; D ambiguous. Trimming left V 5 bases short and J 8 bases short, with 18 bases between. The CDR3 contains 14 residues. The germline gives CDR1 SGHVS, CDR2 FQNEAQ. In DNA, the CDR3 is TGTGCCAGCAGCCCCCGTCTTACGATGAGGGGCTACACCTTC. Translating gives CASSPRLTMRGYTF.

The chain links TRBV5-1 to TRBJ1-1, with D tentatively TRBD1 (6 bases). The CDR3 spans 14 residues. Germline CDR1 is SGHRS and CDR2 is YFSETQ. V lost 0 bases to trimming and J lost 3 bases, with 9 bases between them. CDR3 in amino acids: CASSLVGGDTEAFF. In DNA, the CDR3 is TGCGCCAGCAGCTTGGTAGGGGGGGACACTGAAGCTTTCTTT.

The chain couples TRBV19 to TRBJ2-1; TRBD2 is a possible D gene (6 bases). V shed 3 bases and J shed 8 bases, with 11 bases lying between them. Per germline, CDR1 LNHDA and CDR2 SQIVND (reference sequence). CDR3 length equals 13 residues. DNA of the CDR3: TGTGCCAGTAGTATTCGGGGGTACGATGAGCAGTTCTTC. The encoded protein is CASSIRGYDEQFF.

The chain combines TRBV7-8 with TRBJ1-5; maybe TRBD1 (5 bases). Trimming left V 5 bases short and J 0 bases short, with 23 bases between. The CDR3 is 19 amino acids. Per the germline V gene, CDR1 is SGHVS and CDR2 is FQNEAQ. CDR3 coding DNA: TGTGCCAGCAGCCCGGGTCGTGTTTGGGGGGGACTTAGCAATCAGCCCCAGCATTTT. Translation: CASSPGRVWGGLSNQPQHF.

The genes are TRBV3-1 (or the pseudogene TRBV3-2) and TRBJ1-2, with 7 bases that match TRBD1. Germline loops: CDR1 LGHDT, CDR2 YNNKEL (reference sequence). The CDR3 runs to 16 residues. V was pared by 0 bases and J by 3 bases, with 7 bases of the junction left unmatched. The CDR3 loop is CASSQEVNRGHYGYTF. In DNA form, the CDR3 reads TGTGCCAGCAGCCAAGAGGTCAACAGGGGACACTATGGCTACACCTTC.

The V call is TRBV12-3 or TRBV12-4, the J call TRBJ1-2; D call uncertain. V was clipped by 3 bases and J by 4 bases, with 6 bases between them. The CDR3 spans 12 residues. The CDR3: CASSLAPYGYTF. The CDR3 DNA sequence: TGTGCCAGCAGTTTGGCACCCTATGGCTACACCTTC.

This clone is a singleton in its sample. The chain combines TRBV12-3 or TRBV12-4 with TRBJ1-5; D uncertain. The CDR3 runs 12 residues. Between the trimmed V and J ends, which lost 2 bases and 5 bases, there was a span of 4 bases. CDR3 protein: CASSLPYQPQHF. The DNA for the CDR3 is TGTGCCAGCAGTTTACCTTATCAGCCCCAGCATTTT.

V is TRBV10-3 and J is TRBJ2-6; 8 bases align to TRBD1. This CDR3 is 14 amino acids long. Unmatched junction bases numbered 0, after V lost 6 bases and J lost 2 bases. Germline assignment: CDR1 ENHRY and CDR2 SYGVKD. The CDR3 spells CAIRDRAGANVLTF. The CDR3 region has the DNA TGTGCCATCAGGGACAGGGCTGGGGCCAACGTCCTGACTTTC.

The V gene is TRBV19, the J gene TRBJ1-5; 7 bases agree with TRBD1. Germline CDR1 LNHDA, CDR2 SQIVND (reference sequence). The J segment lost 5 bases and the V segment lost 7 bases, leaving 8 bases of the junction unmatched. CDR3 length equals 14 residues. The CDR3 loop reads CASTPRQGYQPQHF. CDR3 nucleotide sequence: TGTGCCAGTACCCCTCGACAGGGATATCAGCCCCAGCATTTT.

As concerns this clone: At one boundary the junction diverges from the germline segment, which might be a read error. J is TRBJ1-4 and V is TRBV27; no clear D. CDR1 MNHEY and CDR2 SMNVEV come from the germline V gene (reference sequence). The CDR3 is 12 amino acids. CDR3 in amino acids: CASSFRRSAKCF. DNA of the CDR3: TGTGCCAGCAGTTTTAGGCGCAGCGCGAAATGTTTT.

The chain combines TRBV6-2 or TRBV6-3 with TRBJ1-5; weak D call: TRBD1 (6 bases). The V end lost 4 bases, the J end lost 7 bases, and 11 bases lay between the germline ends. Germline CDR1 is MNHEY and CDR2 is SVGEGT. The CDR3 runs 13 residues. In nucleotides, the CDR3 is TGTGCCAGCAGTTCCCAGGGGATGCAGCCCCAGCATTTT. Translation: CASSSQGMQPQHF.

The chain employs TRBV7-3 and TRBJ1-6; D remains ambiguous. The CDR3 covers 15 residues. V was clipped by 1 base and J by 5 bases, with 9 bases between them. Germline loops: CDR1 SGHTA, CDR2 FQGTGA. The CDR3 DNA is TGTGCCAGCAGCTTAAGTATAGCGAATAATTCACCCCTCCACTTT. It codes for CASSLSIANNSPLHF.

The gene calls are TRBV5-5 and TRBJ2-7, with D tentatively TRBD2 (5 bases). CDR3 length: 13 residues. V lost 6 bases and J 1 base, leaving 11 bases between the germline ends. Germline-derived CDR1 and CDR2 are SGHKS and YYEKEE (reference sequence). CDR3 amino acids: CASMPSTSYEQYF. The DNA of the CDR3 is TGTGCCAGCATGCCTAGCACATCCTACGAGCAGTACTTC.

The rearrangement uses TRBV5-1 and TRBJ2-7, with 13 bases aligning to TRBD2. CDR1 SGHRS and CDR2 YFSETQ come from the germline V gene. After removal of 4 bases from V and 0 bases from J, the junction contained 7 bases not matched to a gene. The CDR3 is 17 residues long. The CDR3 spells CASSLRLAGGFSYEQYF. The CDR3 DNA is TGCGCCAGCAGCCTAAGACTAGCGGGAGGCTTCTCCTACGAGCAGTACTTC. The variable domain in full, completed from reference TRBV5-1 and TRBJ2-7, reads KAGVTQTPRYLIKTRGQQVTLSCSPISGHRSVSWYQQTPGQGLQFLFEYFSETQRNKGNFPGRFSGRQFSNSRSEMNVSTLELGDSALYLCASSLRLAGGFSYEQYFGPGTRLTVT.

The CDR3 nucleotides read TGTGCCAGCAGCTTAGAAGCAGGGATGCTCTCTGGGGCCAACGTCCTGACTTTC. It encodes CASSLEAGMLSGANVLTF. The J gene is TRBJ2-6, the V gene TRBV7-2, with D possibly TRBD1 on 5 matching bases. The CDR3 runs to 18 residues. The germline V gene has CDR1 SGHTA and CDR2 FQGNSA. V was trimmed by 1 base and J by 0 bases, leaving 13 bases between them.

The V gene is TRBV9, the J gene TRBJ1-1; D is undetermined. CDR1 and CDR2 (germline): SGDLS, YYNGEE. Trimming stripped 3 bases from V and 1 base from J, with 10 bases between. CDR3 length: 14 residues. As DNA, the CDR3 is TGTGCCAGCAGCGCTCCTATTCGGAACACTGAAGCTTTCTTT. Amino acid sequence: CASSAPIRNTEAFF.

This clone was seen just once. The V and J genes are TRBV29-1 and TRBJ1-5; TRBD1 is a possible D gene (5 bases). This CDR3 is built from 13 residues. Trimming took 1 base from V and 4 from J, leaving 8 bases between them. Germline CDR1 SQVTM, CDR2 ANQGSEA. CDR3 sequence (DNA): TGCAGCGTTGAAGTGGGGCGGAATCAGCCCCAGCATTTT. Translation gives CSVEVGRNQPQHF.

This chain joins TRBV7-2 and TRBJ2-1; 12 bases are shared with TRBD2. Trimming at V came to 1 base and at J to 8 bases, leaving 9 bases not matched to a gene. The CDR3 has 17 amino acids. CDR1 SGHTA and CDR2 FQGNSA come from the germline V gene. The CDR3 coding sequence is TGTGCCAGCAGCTTAGGGCTTCTAGCGGGAGGGCCTGATGAGCAGTTCTTC. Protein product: CASSLGLLAGGPDEQFF.

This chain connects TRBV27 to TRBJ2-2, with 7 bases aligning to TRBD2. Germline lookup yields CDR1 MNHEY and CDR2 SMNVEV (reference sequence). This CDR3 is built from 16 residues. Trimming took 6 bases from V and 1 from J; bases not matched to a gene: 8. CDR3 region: CASSPRRGRNTGELFF. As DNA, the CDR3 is TGTGCCAGCAGCCCAAGGCGGGGGAGGAACACCGGGGAGCTGTTTTTT.

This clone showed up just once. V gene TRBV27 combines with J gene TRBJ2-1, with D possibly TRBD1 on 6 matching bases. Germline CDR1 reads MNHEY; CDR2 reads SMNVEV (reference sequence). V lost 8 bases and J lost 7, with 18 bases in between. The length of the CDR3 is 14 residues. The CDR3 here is CASRSWERGNEQFF. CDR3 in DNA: TGTGCCAGCCGGAGTTGGGAGAGGGGGAATGAGCAGTTCTTC.

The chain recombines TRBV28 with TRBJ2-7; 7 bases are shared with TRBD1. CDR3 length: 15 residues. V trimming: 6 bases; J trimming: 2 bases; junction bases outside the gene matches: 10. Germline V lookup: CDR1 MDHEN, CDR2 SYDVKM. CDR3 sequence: CASSSLRDSTYEQYF. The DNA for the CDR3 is TGTGCCAGCAGCTCCCTTCGGGACAGTACCTACGAGCAGTACTTC.

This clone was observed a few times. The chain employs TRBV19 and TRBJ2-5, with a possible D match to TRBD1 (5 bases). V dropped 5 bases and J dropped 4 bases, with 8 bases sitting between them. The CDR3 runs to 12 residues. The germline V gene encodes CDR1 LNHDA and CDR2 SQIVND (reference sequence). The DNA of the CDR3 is TGTGCCAGTAGTGTGCAGGGAGAGACCCAGTACTTC. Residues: CASSVQGETQYF.

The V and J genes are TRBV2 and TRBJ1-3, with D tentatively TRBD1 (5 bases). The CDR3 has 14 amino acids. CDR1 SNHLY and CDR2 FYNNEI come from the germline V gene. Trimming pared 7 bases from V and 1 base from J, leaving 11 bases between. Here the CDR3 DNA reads TGTGCCAGCAAGGGGCTCGTTTCTGGAAACACCATATATTTT. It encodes CASKGLVSGNTIYF.

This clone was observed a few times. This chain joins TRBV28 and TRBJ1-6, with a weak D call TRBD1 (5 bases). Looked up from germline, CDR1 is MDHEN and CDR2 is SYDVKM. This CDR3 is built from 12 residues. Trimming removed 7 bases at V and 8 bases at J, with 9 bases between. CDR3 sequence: CASKLGDSPLHF. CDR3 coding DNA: TGTGCCAGCAAATTAGGGGATTCACCCCTCCACTTT.

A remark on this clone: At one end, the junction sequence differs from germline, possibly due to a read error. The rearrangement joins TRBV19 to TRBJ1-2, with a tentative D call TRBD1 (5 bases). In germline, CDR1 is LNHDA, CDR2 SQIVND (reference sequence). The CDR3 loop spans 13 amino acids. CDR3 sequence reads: CASTSDRVYGYTF. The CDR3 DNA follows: TGTGCAAGTACTTCCGACAGAGTCTATGGCTACACCTTC.

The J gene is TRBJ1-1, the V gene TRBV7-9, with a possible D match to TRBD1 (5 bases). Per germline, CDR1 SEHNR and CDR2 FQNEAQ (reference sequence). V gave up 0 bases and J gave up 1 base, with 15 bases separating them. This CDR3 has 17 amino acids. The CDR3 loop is CASSLAYQQVSNTEAFF. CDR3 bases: TGTGCCAGCAGCTTAGCATACCAACAGGTTTCGAACACTGAAGCTTTCTTT.

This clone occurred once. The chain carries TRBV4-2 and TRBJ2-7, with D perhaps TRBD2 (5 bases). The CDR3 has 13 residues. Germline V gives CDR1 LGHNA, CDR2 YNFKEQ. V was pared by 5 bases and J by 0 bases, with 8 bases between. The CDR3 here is CASSIGNSYEQYF. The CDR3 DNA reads TGTGCCAGCAGCATCGGGAACTCCTACGAGCAGTACTTC.

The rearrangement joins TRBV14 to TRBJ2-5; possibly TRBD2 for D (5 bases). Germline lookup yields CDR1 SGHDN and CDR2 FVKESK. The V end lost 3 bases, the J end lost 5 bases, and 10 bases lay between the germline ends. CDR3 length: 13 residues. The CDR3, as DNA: TGTGCCAGCAGCCACCGGGGAAGGGAGACCCAGTACTTC. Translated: CASSHRGRETQYF.

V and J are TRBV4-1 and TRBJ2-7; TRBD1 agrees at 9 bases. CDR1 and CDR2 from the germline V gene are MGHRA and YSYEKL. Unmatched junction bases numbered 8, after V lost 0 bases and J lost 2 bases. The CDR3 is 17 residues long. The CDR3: CASSQDGLGTGTYEQYF. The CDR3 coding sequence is TGCGCCAGCAGCCAAGATGGTTTGGGGACAGGGACCTACGAGCAGTACTTC.